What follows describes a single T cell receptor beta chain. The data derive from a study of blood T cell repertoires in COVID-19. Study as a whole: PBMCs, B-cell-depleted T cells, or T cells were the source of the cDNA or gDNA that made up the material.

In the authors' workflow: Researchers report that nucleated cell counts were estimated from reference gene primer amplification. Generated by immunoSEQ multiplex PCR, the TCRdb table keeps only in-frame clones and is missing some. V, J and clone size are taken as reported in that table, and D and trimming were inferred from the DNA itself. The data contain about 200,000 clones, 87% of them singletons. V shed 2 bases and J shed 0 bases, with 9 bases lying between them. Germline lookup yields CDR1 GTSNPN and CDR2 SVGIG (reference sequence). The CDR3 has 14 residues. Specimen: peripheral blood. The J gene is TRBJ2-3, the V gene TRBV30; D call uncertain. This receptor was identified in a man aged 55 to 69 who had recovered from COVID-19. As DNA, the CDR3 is TGTGCCTGGAGTCCTCCCCCTAGCACAGATACGCAGTATTTT. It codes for CAWSPPPSTDTQYF.